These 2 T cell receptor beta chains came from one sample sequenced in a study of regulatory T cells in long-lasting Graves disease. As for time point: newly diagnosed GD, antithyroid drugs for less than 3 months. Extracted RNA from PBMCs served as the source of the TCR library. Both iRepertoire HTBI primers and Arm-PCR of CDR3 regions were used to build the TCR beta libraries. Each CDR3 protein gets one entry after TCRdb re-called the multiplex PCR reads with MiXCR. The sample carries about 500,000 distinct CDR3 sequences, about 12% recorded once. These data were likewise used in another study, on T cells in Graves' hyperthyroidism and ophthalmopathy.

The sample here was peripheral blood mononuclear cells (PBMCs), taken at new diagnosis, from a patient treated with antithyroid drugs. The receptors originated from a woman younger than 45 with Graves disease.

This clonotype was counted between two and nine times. The CDR3 nucleotides read TGTGCCAGCAGTTTTTCCGGGACTGCGGAGACCCAGTACTTC. The encoded protein is CASSFSGTAETQYF. This chain links TRBV27 with TRBJ2-5; D perhaps matches TRBD2 (6 bases). Trimming removed 3 bases at V and 5 bases at J, with 13 bases between. This CDR3 contains 14 residues. Germline V CDR1 and CDR2: MNHEY, SMNVEV (reference sequence).

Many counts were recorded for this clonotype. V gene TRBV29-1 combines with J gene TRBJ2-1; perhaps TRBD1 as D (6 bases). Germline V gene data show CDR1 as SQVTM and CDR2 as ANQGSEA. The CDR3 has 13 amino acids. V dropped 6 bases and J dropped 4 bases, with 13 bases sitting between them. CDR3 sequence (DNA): TGCAGCGTCCGGACAGCCAAGTACAATGAGCAGTTCTTC. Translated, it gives CSVRTAKYNEQFF.